The entry that follows covers one T cell receptor (beta chain) sequence. Germline V lookup: CDR1 MNHEY, CDR2 SVGEGT. The CDR3 consists of 15 residues. V was clipped by 6 bases and J by 7 bases; unmatched bases: 7. This sample was included in a study of blood T cell repertoires in COVID-19. Study at large: Samples came from the United States, Italy and Spain, spanning acute and convalescent COVID-19.

Some clones are missing from TCRdb's copy, which holds only in-frame ones; the method was immunoSEQ multiplex PCR. The sample yields over 250,000 clones, roughly 85% seen once. The chain links TRBV6-2 or TRBV6-3 to TRBJ2-1, with 12 positions matching TRBD1. This TCR was sampled from a woman aged 50 to 65 who had recovered from COVID-19. Sequencing was carried out using peripheral blood. The CDR3 loop is CASSSRDRGRNEQFF. In DNA form, the CDR3 reads TGTGCCAGCAGCAGCCGGGACAGGGGGCGGAATGAGCAGTTCTTC.